The rows below give T cell receptor beta chains drawn from one sample of a study of blood T cell repertoires in COVID-19. The table came from immunoSEQ multiplex PCR; TCRdb's copy has only in-frame clones and leaves some out. This sample carries 150,000 or so clones, about 83% of them seen once, and the ten largest clones take about a tenth. The sample consisted of peripheral blood. The receptors stem from a woman in her 70s with COVID-19, enrolled during active disease. Each CDR3 is given with its conserved first and last residue. The D gene is left open where the match is weak. Rows give clone size only sometimes, using once, few, many, or a class for an expanded clone.

j_call v_call clone_size d_call cdr3_aa cdr3_nt
TRBJ2-7 TRBV11-2 once TRBD2 CASSTTSGPYEQYF TGTGCCAGCAGCACTACTAGCGGGCCTTACGAGCAGTACTTC
TRBJ1-5 TRBV28 NA NA CASSLVSGGDQPQHF TGTGCCAGCAGTTTGGTTTCGGGGGGCGATCAGCCCCAGCATTTT
TRBJ1-2 TRBV14 NA TRBD1 CASRGTANYGYTF TGTGCCAGTAGAGGGACAGCTAACTATGGCTACACCTTC
TRBJ2-1 TRBV2 NA TRBD2 CASSLAGISYNEQFF TGTGCCAGCAGCTTAGCGGGGATATCCTACAATGAGCAGTTCTTC
TRBJ1-1 TRBV7-2 once NA CASSFTRQTASEAFF TGTGCCAGCAGCTTTACGAGACAGACCGCTTCTGAAGCTTTCTTT
TRBJ1-2 TRBV9 NA TRBD1 CASSLSGQGVYGYTF TGTGCCAGCAGCCTGAGTGGACAGGGAGTCTATGGCTACACCTTC
TRBJ2-7 TRBV3-1/TRBV3-2 NA NA CASSQASGGAYEQYF TGTGCCAGCAGCCAAGCTTCCGGCGGAGCCTACGAGCAGTACTTC
TRBJ1-1 TRBV5-1 NA TRBD1 CASRVTGDTEAFF TGCGCCAGCAGGGTGACAGGGGACACTGAAGCTTTCTTT
TRBJ1-4 TRBV28 NA TRBD1 CASVGQGNNEKLFF TGTGCCAGCGTGGGACAGGGGAACAATGAAAAACTGTTTTTT
TRBJ1-2 TRBV7-8 NA NA CASSLGGDRGGYTF TGTGCCAGCAGCTTAGGTGGCGATAGGGGTGGCTACACCTTC
TRBJ2-5 TRBV11-2 NA TRBD1 CASSSPGGFETQYF TGTGCCAGCAGCTCCCCAGGGGGCTTTGAGACCCAGTACTTC
TRBJ2-6 TRBV5-4 NA TRBD2 CASSRTSGRADGANVLTF TGTGCCAGCAGCCGAACATCAGGGAGGGCGGATGGGGCCAACGTCCTGACTTTC
TRBJ1-2 TRBV18 NA TRBD1 CASSLGQAGGYTF TGTGCCAGCTCACTTGGACAGGCAGGAGGCTACACCTTC
TRBJ1-6 TRBV10-3 NA TRBD1 CAISDSGQGLSYNSPLHF TGTGCCATCAGTGATTCCGGACAGGGACTGTCCTATAATTCACCCCTCCACTTT
TRBJ1-1 TRBV19 NA TRBD1 CASSISRQGNTEAFF TGTGCCAGTAGTATCAGTCGACAGGGGAACACTGAAGCTTTCTTT
TRBJ1-6 TRBV5-1 NA TRBD1 CASRRTGTDNNSPLHF TGCGCCAGCAGGCGAACTGGGACAGATAATAATTCACCCCTCCACTTT
TRBJ1-2 TRBV19 NA TRBD1 CASSGTGPQGYTF TGTGCCAGTAGCGGGACAGGGCCTCAAGGCTACACCTTC
TRBJ2-7 TRBV4-1 NA TRBD2 CASSLQQAGDYYEQYF TGCGCCAGCAGCCTACAGCAAGCGGGGGATTACTACGAGCAGTACTTC
TRBJ2-1 TRBV19 NA NA CASTIGGGGHNEQFF TGTGCCAGTACAATAGGGGGGGGAGGCCACAATGAGCAGTTCTTC
TRBJ1-6 TRBV30 NA TRBD1 CAWTQTGVFSPLHF TGTGCCTGGACTCAGACAGGGGTTTTTTCACCCCTCCACTTT
TRBJ1-6 TRBV9 NA NA CASSVAGQPLHF TGTGCCAGCAGCGTAGCTGGACAGCCCCTCCACTTT
TRBJ1-1 TRBV2 NA NA CASHSQGYTEAFF TGTGCCAGCCATTCGCAGGGATACACTGAAGCTTTCTTT
TRBJ2-5 TRBV12-5 NA TRBD2 CASGSGTSGGAETQYF TGTGCTAGTGGTTCCGGGACTAGCGGGGGGGCGGAGACCCAGTACTTC
TRBJ1-1 TRBV28 NA NA CASTLGDFSNTEAFF TGTGCCAGCACCCTAGGTGACTTTTCGAACACTGAAGCTTTCTTT
TRBJ2-3 TRBV5-6 NA NA CASSFPGTGRNTQYF TGTGCCAGCAGCTTCCCCGGGACGGGGAGGAATACGCAGTATTTT
TRBJ2-5 TRBV3-1/TRBV3-2 NA TRBD1 CASGDRAQETQYF TGTGCCAGCGGAGACAGGGCCCAAGAGACCCAGTACTTC
TRBJ1-1 TRBV5-1 NA TRBD1 CASSWVAGGTEAFF TGCGCCAGCAGCTGGGTGGCAGGGGGCACTGAAGCTTTCTTT
TRBJ1-1 TRBV20-1 NA NA CSATGNTEAFF TGCAGTGCTACCGGGAACACTGAAGCTTTCTTT
TRBJ1-6 TRBV3-1/TRBV3-2 NA NA CASSSYNSPLHF TGTGCCAGCAGTTCATATAATTCACCCCTCCACTTT
TRBJ2-3 TRBV5-1 NA NA CASSLGQLSTDTQYF TGCGCCAGCAGTTTAGGACAGCTGAGCACAGATACGCAGTATTTT
TRBJ1-2 TRBV18 once TRBD1 CASSPPSRVRGDGYTF TGTGCCAGCTCACCACCATCCCGCGTCAGGGGGGATGGCTACACCTTC
TRBJ1-2 TRBV4-1 once TRBD1 CASSQGPRQGGYYGYTF TGCGCCAGCAGCCAGGGACCCCGGCAGGGGGGTTATTATGGCTACACCTTC
TRBJ2-7 TRBV5-1 NA NA CASSLFPSQAYEQYF TGCGCCAGCAGCTTGTTCCCCTCCCAGGCCTACGAGCAGTACTTC
TRBJ1-3 TRBV28 NA NA CASTGLRVGNTIYF TGTGCCAGCACCGGCTTGAGGGTTGGAAACACCATATATTTT
TRBJ1-5 TRBV28 few TRBD1 CASSLYEGQGRQPQHF TGTGCCAGCAGTTTATATGAGGGACAGGGACGTCAGCCCCAGCATTTT
TRBJ1-1 TRBV4-1 NA NA CASTTLRGVGTEAFF TGCGCCAGCACGACTCTGCGGGGGGTGGGCACTGAAGCTTTCTTT
TRBJ1-2 TRBV2 NA NA CASRDTGFWVNNYGYTF TGTGCCAGCAGAGATACAGGGTTCTGGGTTAATAACTATGGCTACACCTTC
TRBJ1-1 TRBV30 NA TRBD1 CAWSAQGAGEAFF TGTGCCTGGAGTGCACAGGGGGCCGGTGAAGCTTTCTTT
TRBJ2-7 TRBV5-1 NA NA CASSLISSYEQYF TGCGCCAGCAGCTTGATCAGTTCCTACGAGCAGTACTTC
TRBJ1-2 TRBV19 NA TRBD1 CASSMGTGEGYTF TGTGCCAGTAGTATGGGGACAGGGGAAGGCTACACCTTC
TRBJ2-1 TRBV2 NA TRBD2 CASSEPTSGGAGEQFF TGTGCCAGCAGTGAACCGACTAGCGGGGGGGCGGGTGAGCAGTTCTTC
TRBJ1-1 TRBV5-1 NA NA CASSLGLNTEAFF TGCGCCAGCAGCTTGGGTTTAAACACTGAAGCTTTCTTT
TRBJ1-1 TRBV6-9 NA NA CASSYQTVEAFF TGTGCCAGCAGTTACCAGACAGTTGAAGCTTTCTTT
TRBJ1-6 TRBV3-1/TRBV3-2 NA TRBD1 CASSQWDRDNSPLHF TGTGCCAGCAGCCAGTGGGACAGGGATAATTCACCCCTCCACTTT
TRBJ1-1 TRBV28 NA TRBD1 CASSPAGTGGWLRTEAFF TGTGCCAGCAGTCCAGCCGGGACAGGGGGCTGGTTAAGGACTGAAGCTTTCTTT
TRBJ1-1 TRBV7-2 many NA CAPQVMNTEAFF TGTGCCCCCCAGGTCATGAACACTGAAGCTTTCTTT
TRBJ1-1 TRBV9 few NA CASSPQTGLAFF TGTGCCAGCAGCCCCCAAACAGGGCTGGCTTTCTTT
TRBJ2-1 TRBV6-6 NA TRBD1 CASSYGTGRYYNEQFF TGTGCCAGCAGTTACGGGACAGGGAGGTACTACAATGAGCAGTTCTTC
TRBJ2-5 TRBV7-2 NA NA CASSLSDSGETQYF TGTGCCAGCAGTTTATCGGACAGTGGAGAGACCCAGTACTTC
TRBJ2-1 TRBV3-1/TRBV3-2 NA TRBD2 CASSQGLAGLLEQFF TGTGCCAGCAGCCAAGGGCTAGCGGGGTTGCTTGAGCAGTTCTTC
TRBJ2-3 TRBV9 few TRBD2 CASSVGGGADTQYF TGTGCCAGCAGCGTAGGCGGGGGGGCAGATACGCAGTATTTT
TRBJ1-5 TRBV7-2 NA NA CASSKPGDLGQPQHF TGTGCCAGCAGCAAACCAGGGGATCTAGGTCAGCCCCAGCATTTT
TRBJ1-1 TRBV6-5 NA NA CAASGGREAFF TGTGCCGCCAGCGGGGGGAGAGAAGCTTTCTTT
TRBJ2-1 TRBV7-3 NA TRBD1 CASSLQGATLNEQFF TGTGCCAGCAGCCTACAGGGGGCTACCCTCAATGAGCAGTTCTTC
TRBJ1-2 TRBV28 NA NA CASSPGANNYGYTF TGTGCCAGCAGTCCAGGGGCTAATAACTATGGCTACACCTTC
TRBJ2-1 TRBV10-1 NA TRBD2 CASSQTDMGLNEQFF TGCGCCAGCAGCCAGACTGACATGGGACTAAATGAGCAGTTCTTC
TRBJ1-1 TRBV11-3 NA TRBD1 CASSRAQGGEAFF TGTGCCAGCAGCCGGGCCCAGGGGGGAGAAGCTTTCTTT